This paragraph covers one T cell receptor (beta chain) sequence. The V gene end was trimmed by 5 bases and the J gene end by 2 bases; junction bases not matched to a gene: 5. Germline V gene lookup returns CDR1 SGHNT and CDR2 YYREEE (reference sequence). The CDR3 extends over 17 amino acids. The data were obtained in a study of blood T cell repertoires in COVID-19. Everyone who took part was roughly 18 to 89 years old, and they came from roughly 25 US areas. Participant-given clinical history determined each cohort assignment. Original processing methods: Nucleated cell number was recorded as an estimate derived from reference gene primer amplification. Profiled with immunoSEQ multiplex PCR; TCRdb holds only in-frame clones, not every one. V and J calls and clone size follow that table, whereas D and trimming were derived from the DNA. The profile covers 310,000 or so clones, with about 91% appearing a single time and 8% to 9.5% taken by the ten largest.

Sequenced input: PBMCs or T cells enriched from blood (not recorded which). This chain links TRBV5-4 with TRBJ2-2, with 14 positions matching TRBD2. This TCR was sampled from a woman under 30 who had recovered from COVID-19. CDR3 nucleotides: TGTGCCAGCAGGCAGGGACTAGCGGGAGCCAACACCGGGGAGCTGTTTTTT. It is translated as CASRQGLAGANTGELFF.